The present T cell receptor beta chain was sequenced within a study of blood T cell repertoires in COVID-19. Study-level background: Donors in the United States, Italy and Spain gave samples during acute or convalescent COVID-19.

This clone has only a few counts. Profiling relied on immunoSEQ multiplex PCR, and the TCRdb table lists in-frame clones only, not all of them. Among tens of thousands of clones listed, around 87% were seen once. CDR1 and CDR2 from the germline V gene are SGDLS and YYNGEE. V trimming: 4 bases; J trimming: 7 bases; junction bases outside the gene matches: 9. The CDR3 is 15 amino acids. The J gene is TRBJ1-4, the V gene TRBV9, with TRBD1 matching over 8 bases. The specimen sequenced was peripheral blood. This clonotype originated in a male donor with acute or convalescent COVID-19. The CDR3, as DNA: TGTGCCAGCAGCTTCCAGGGGGCTGTCGGTGAAAAACTGTTTTTT. Translating it yields CASSFQGAVGEKLFF.